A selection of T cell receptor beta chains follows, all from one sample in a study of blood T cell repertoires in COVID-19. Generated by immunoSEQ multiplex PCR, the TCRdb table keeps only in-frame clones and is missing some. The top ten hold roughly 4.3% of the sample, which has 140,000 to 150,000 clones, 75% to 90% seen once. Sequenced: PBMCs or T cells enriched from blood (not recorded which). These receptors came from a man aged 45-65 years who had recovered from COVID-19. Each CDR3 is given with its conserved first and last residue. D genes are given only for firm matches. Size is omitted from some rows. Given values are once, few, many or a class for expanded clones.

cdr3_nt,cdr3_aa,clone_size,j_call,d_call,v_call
TGCGCCAGCACATCGGGGGGGGGCGCGGCAGAGACCCAGTACTTC,CASTSGGGAAETQYF,-,TRBJ2-5,TRBD2,TRBV5-1
TGTGCCAGCAGCTTAGAGCGACAGGGGACCTATGGCTACACCTTC,CASSLERQGTYGYTF,-,TRBJ1-2,TRBD1,TRBV7-2
TGTGCCACCAGTGGTAGGACAGGGGTCGACAATGAGCAGTTCTTC,CATSGRTGVDNEQFF,-,TRBJ2-1,TRBD1,TRBV24-1
TGTGCCATCAGTGAGTCTGGGAAGGGGCTGAGCAATCAGCCCCAGCATTTT,CAISESGKGLSNQPQHF,-,TRBJ1-5,-,TRBV10-3
TGTGCCAGCAGCAGGACAGGGGATAACACTGAAGCTTTCTTT,CASSRTGDNTEAFF,-,TRBJ1-1,TRBD1,TRBV5-4
TGTGCCAGCAGCTTTGCGGGAACAGGGGTAAATTCACCCCTCCACTTT,CASSFAGTGVNSPLHF,-,TRBJ1-6,TRBD1,TRBV5-5
TGTGCCATCAGTGAGGGAGCTGGCTACACCTTC,CAISEGAGYTF,-,TRBJ1-2,-,TRBV10-3
TGTGCCAGCAGTTCTGCCTCAGGGGGCCGGGCTGGTGAGCAGTTCTTC,CASSSASGGRAGEQFF,-,TRBJ2-1,TRBD1,TRBV6-2/TRBV6-3
TGTGCCAGCAGTTTAAGTAAGGGGGGGCGATTTGAAGCTTTCTTT,CASSLSKGGRFEAFF,-,TRBJ1-1,-,TRBV27
TGTGCCAGCAGTTCTCATGGGCCAGCAGGAAACACCATATATTTT,CASSSHGPAGNTIYF,few,TRBJ1-3,-,TRBV28
TGTGCCAGTAGTATAGACCAGGGAATAGGATCACCCCTCCACTTT,CASSIDQGIGSPLHF,-,TRBJ1-6,-,TRBV19
TGCAGCGTTCCCAGGCCGAACACTGAAGCTTTCTTT,CSVPRPNTEAFF,-,TRBJ1-1,-,TRBV29-1
TGTGCCCAGAGGGTCCCCGGGAGTTCACCCGAGCAGTTCTTC,CAQRVPGSSPEQFF,-,TRBJ2-1,-,TRBV30
TGTGCCAGCAGTTTATTTCTGACCAAGGGGTTAAACACTGAAGCTTTCTTT,CASSLFLTKGLNTEAFF,-,TRBJ1-1,-,TRBV27
TGTGCCAGCAGCCTTCTCCGGGACAGAGTCACAGATACGCAGTATTTT,CASSLLRDRVTDTQYF,once,TRBJ2-3,TRBD1,TRBV3-1/TRBV3-2
TGTGCCAGTAGTTGGGGCAGAATTAACACTGAAGCTTTCTTT,CASSWGRINTEAFF,-,TRBJ1-1,-,TRBV19
TGTGCCAGCAGCCTCGGTCGGTTCTACGAGCAGTACTTC,CASSLGRFYEQYF,few,TRBJ2-7,-,TRBV7-3
TGTGCCAGCAGTGAAGCGCTCTATTTTCCTGAAGCTTTCTTT,CASSEALYFPEAFF,-,TRBJ1-1,-,TRBV2
TGCAGTGCCGTCCCTAGCATTGTGCAGTTCTTC,CSAVPSIVQFF,-,TRBJ2-1,-,TRBV20-1
TGTGCCAGTAATGCCAGGGAAAATGAAAAACTGTTTTTT,CASNARENEKLFF,-,TRBJ1-4,-,TRBV19
TGCGCCAGCAGTCAATCCATGAATAGGGGGACAGGGGGCCCTATGAACACTGAAGCTTTCTTT,CASSQSMNRGTGGPMNTEAFF,-,TRBJ1-1,TRBD1,TRBV23-1
TGCGCCAGCAGCTTGGGGACAGGAGACTCTGGAAACACCATATATTTT,CASSLGTGDSGNTIYF,-,TRBJ1-3,TRBD1,TRBV5-1
TGTGCCAGCAGTTACCACATGGTGAACACTGAAGCTTTCTTT,CASSYHMVNTEAFF,-,TRBJ1-1,-,TRBV6-2/TRBV6-3
TGTGCCAGTAAGAAATCCGGGAGAGGCTACACCTTC,CASKKSGRGYTF,-,TRBJ1-2,-,TRBV19
TGTGCCAGCAGTTCAGGCTATGGCTACACCTTC,CASSSGYGYTF,-,TRBJ1-2,-,TRBV6-5
TGCGCCAGCAGCTTGGGCGGGGGCTTAAATGAGCAGTTCTTC,CASSLGGGLNEQFF,-,TRBJ2-1,-,TRBV5-1
TGTGCCAGCAGCCAAGGGACAGGGGGTCAGTTCTTC,CASSQGTGGQFF,-,TRBJ2-1,TRBD1,TRBV3-1/TRBV3-2
TGTGCCAGCAGCCAAGCTAGCGGGAGGGCCGATGGAACAGAGACCCAGTACTTC,CASSQASGRADGTETQYF,-,TRBJ2-5,TRBD2,TRBV3-1/TRBV3-2
TGCGCCAGCAGCCAGGGACAGGGGACGATCTACGAGCAGTACTTC,CASSQGQGTIYEQYF,-,TRBJ2-7,TRBD1,TRBV5-1
TGTGCCAGCATCCGGGAGGCAGGGTACAATGAGCAGTTCTTC,CASIREAGYNEQFF,-,TRBJ2-1,TRBD2,TRBV2
TGTGCCATCAGTGAGTCCAATCCGGGACTAGCAAGAAACAATGAGCAGTTCTTC,CAISESNPGLARNNEQFF,-,TRBJ2-1,TRBD2,TRBV10-3
TGCGCCAGCAGCTCCCAGGGCTCAGGGAACTATGGCTACACCTTC,CASSSQGSGNYGYTF,few,TRBJ1-2,-,TRBV4-1
TGTGCCAGCAGCTTAGCGGGCACTAGCGGGGGCCGAAAAGAGACCCAGTACTTC,CASSLAGTSGGRKETQYF,-,TRBJ2-5,TRBD2,TRBV7-2
TGCGCCAGCAGCCCGACTGGGACTAGCGCTTACTCGGAGCTGTTTTTT,CASSPTGTSAYSELFF,-,TRBJ2-2,TRBD2,TRBV5-1
TGTGCCAGCACCCTGGGCAGTTCAATTGCCCAGCATTTT,CASTLGSSIAQHF,-,TRBJ1-5,-,TRBV12-3/TRBV12-4
TGTGCCAGCAGTTACGGGCAGAGAGTTAATCAGCCCCAGCATTTT,CASSYGQRVNQPQHF,-,TRBJ1-5,-,TRBV6-2/TRBV6-3
TGTGCCAGCAGTTACTCGGGCCAGCCCCACTATGGCTACACCTTC,CASSYSGQPHYGYTF,-,TRBJ1-2,-,TRBV6-2/TRBV6-3
TGTGCCAGTTACCCCCCGGGACAGGGGGCAGGTGAGCAGTTCTTC,CASYPPGQGAGEQFF,-,TRBJ2-1,TRBD1,TRBV19
TGTGCCAGCAGCTTAGGTCGACGACTCCAAAACGTTAATGAGCAGTTCTTC,CASSLGRRLQNVNEQFF,once,TRBJ2-1,-,TRBV7-9
TGTGCCAGCAGGCAGGTTAGCACAGATACGCAGTATTTT,CASRQVSTDTQYF,-,TRBJ2-3,-,TRBV27
TGTGCCTGGAGTGTAAATAGGGGGCGTAACTATGGCTACACCTTC,CAWSVNRGRNYGYTF,-,TRBJ1-2,TRBD1,TRBV30
TGTGCCAGCAGCGGGAGATCCGGGACAGGAGAAGGAGAGACCCAGTACTTC,CASSGRSGTGEGETQYF,-,TRBJ2-5,TRBD1,TRBV9
TGCAGTGCTAGATCTCCTAGCCCAAAGTTCTTC,CSARSPSPKFF,-,TRBJ2-1,-,TRBV20-1
TGCGCCAGCAGCTTGGGTACAGCCGATTATAGCAATCAGCCCCAGCATTTT,CASSLGTADYSNQPQHF,many,TRBJ1-5,-,TRBV5-1
TGCGCCAGCAGCTTCGGTCAGGGGGCCCCCTACGAGCAGTACTTC,CASSFGQGAPYEQYF,-,TRBJ2-7,TRBD1,TRBV5-1
TGTGCCAGCTCACCAAGGGCAGGGGAAAGTGAAAAACTGTTTTTT,CASSPRAGESEKLFF,-,TRBJ1-4,-,TRBV18
TGCGCCAGCAGCTTCAGGGGCGGGAGCACTGAAGCTTTCTTT,CASSFRGGSTEAFF,-,TRBJ1-1,-,TRBV5-1
TGTGCCTGGTTAGGGGGGGTAGGAAAACTGTTTTTT,CAWLGGVGKLFF,-,TRBJ1-4,-,TRBV30
TGTGCCACCAGTGACAACAAACTCGACAGTTTCCAAGAGACCCAGTACTTC,CATSDNKLDSFQETQYF,-,TRBJ2-5,-,TRBV24-1
TGTGCCAGCATGAGGACTAGCGGGAGCTACGAGCAGTACTTC,CASMRTSGSYEQYF,-,TRBJ2-7,TRBD2,TRBV2
TGTGCCAGCAGCCAAGATTGGGGCAGGATCTCTGGAAACACCATATATTTT,CASSQDWGRISGNTIYF,-,TRBJ1-3,-,TRBV14
TGTGCCAGCAGTTTTAGGAGGGGACAGGGACCTCTGAACACTGAAGCTTTCTTT,CASSFRRGQGPLNTEAFF,-,TRBJ1-1,TRBD1,TRBV28
TGCAGCGTTGACCCGGCAGGGGAGACCCAGTACTTC,CSVDPAGETQYF,-,TRBJ2-5,-,TRBV29-1
TGTGCCAGCAGTTACCTCGGGACCGGGGAGCTGTTTTTT,CASSYLGTGELFF,-,TRBJ2-2,-,TRBV6-2/TRBV6-3
TGTGCCAGCAGTTCCCGGCGGGCGGGGGGGCCCAATGAGCAGTTCTTC,CASSSRRAGGPNEQFF,-,TRBJ2-1,TRBD2,TRBV6-5
TGTGCCAGCACCGCACAGGGGGATACTGAAGCTTTCTTT,CASTAQGDTEAFF,-,TRBJ1-1,TRBD1,TRBV7-9
TGTGCCAGTAGTATATTAGGGACAGGAGACTATGGCTACACCTTC,CASSILGTGDYGYTF,-,TRBJ1-2,TRBD1,TRBV19
TGCGCCAGCAATCTAGGGGTGTACCAAGAGACCCAGTACTTC,CASNLGVYQETQYF,-,TRBJ2-5,-,TRBV5-1
TGTGCCAGCAGTTTATCCCCTCACAGGGATTATGGCTACACCTTC,CASSLSPHRDYGYTF,-,TRBJ1-2,-,TRBV28
TGTGCCAGCAGCTTCTACCTAGCGAGAAGCTCCTACAATGAGCAGTTCTTC,CASSFYLARSSYNEQFF,few,TRBJ2-1,-,TRBV5-4